This TCR beta chain is from a study of cytomegalovirus exposure and HLA in healthy donors (dated by TCRdb to 2015 to 2018). The study in broad terms: An earlier analysis of 587 of the donors reported 250 to 300 Gb of sequence data and approximately 120 million unique TCR beta sequences obtained from roughly 180 million T cells. The T cell repertoires of 666 subjects were profiled by immunosequencing and related to cytomegalovirus serostatus. Roughly 310 gigabases of sequencing data and some 85 million unique TCR sequences were included in an early release covering 550 to 650 HLA-typed donors. Donor age, sex, ethnicity and CMV serostatus were compiled alongside the repertoire data. Five DR-DQ haplotypes were treated as single units for association and clustering because of strong linkage in the cohort. Of the roughly 400 genotyped donors, about 80% fell in the genetic ancestry cluster associated with self-reported Caucasian donors. To decide whether each TCR beta V gene segment behaved as functional or pseudogenic, an earlier analysis of fewer than 750 of the donors relied on high-throughput TCR beta sequencing. HLA typing covered class I and class II loci at four-digit resolution. A separate validation cohort of about 110 different subjects was used in addition to the roughly 670-subject first cohort. A later genetic analysis used genome-wide SNP genotypes for about three fifths of the roughly 700 donors, treating that subset as a discovery cohort. Typing coverage varied by locus: 629-630 donors for A, B, C, DRB1 and DQB1; approximately 520 for DQA1; more than 600 for DPA1; under 490 for DPB1. A later analysis re-examined previously published TCR beta repertoires from about 700 donors and added high-resolution HLA genotyping to investigate patterns of TCR occurrence. Every repertoire in the discovery cohort had been generated on one and the same sequencing platform. The study was designed to test whether signatures of past pathogen exposure could be identified by cataloging public T cell receptors. To predict cytomegalovirus infection status, the study brought together high-throughput TCR immunosequencing, statistical association of individual TCRs with disease status, and machine learning. In the later analysis, no new phenotypic data were used to find candidate immune exposures; instead, reliance was placed on TCR beta sequences and their occurrence across donors. Across 300 to 400 genotyped donors of the cohort, an average of about 250,000 unique TCR beta nucleotide sequences per donor were sequenced, and roughly 18% of those sequences were non-productive. On the study overall, not on this receptor specifically: The 87-base-pair reads could not distinguish some IMGT-functional V segments, including TRBV6-2 and TRBV6-3, so those segments were excluded. Correlated functional status among segregating V segments might reflect linkage disequilibrium, but an unknown experimental factor could not be ruled out. While some public TCRs were present in many individuals, most TCR sequences turned up only very rarely across donors. Because some donors lacked HLA typing at each locus, the association tests relied only on the typed subset. In a later analysis, several top co-occurrence clusters were reported to appear linked to parvovirus B19, influenza, CMV and Epstein-Barr virus. Only TCR beta chains were sequenced in this cohort, and the absence of alpha or paired-chain data limited detectable features. A further reported finding was that TCR beta sequences accurately predicted the HLA-A and HLA-B alleles for most subjects in the first cohort. A group of highly shared sequence variants was considered likely to be a technical artifact of the sequencing pipeline. In a later genetic analysis, fewer N-insertions in productive TCRs were reported among donors in an Asian-associated ancestry cluster than the approximately 670-donor mean. The classifier was reported to diagnose cytomegalovirus status with high specificity and sensitivity in both the original cohort and the validation cohort. Sequencing depth was assumed to be roughly uniform across donors in the presence/absence analyses, though that assumption may not hold. When HLA alleles, especially DR and DQ, strongly co-occurred, attributing TCR associations to individual alleles was difficult. According to the authors, the approach could potentially be generalized to other disease states and immunological phenotypes. The only immune exposure information available for the cohort was CMV serostatus. According to a later analysis, TCR association rates differed among HLA loci, with DRB1 alleles showing the most associated TCRs and HLA-C alleles showing the fewest. According to a later analysis, most CMV-associated TCR beta chains appeared to be HLA-restricted, and the HLA associations seemed to be driven largely by CMV exposure. An association between a missense DCLRE1C variant and V-gene and J-gene trimming of TCR beta chains was found in a later genetic analysis and replicated in an independent cohort. The earlier analysis of about 600 of the donors excluded around 17 rarely observed V segments, including chromosome 9 orphons, because counts were too low. At a false discovery rate of 0.05, a later analysis linked 15,000 to 20,000 TCR beta sequences to specific HLA alleles. The study gave a list of about 150 TCR beta chains associated with cytomegalovirus. In vitro tests confirmed that a few of the cytomegalovirus-associated TCR beta chains recognize cytomegalovirus antigens. In a later analysis, HLA-associated TCR beta chains were found to be more clonally expanded and to have lower generation probabilities than equally common non-associated chains. In an earlier analysis of fewer than 700 of the donors, most TCR beta V segments appeared in productive rearrangements about 87% or about 30% of the time, broadly matching IMGT annotations.

The cohort consisted of 600 to 700 healthy bone marrow donors. At the time of sampling, every cohort member was nominally healthy, though immune exposures that went unrecorded were likely present. The donor tested CMV seropositive, placing the donor among the roughly 300 seropositive members of the cohort. Every donor gave a peripheral blood sample, and the peripheral blood mononuclear cells from that sample were used for TCR beta sequencing. The Qiagen DNeasy Blood Extraction Kit was used to extract genomic DNA from the blood cell samples. Only one count was recorded for this clone. Its antigen is still unknown. Per-base quality was not reported, and no clone a single base away is much larger than it. The library was produced with the immunoSEQ multiplex PCR assay. For the multiplex PCR, a mixture combining 60 forward primers for TCR Vbeta segments and 13 reverse primers for TCR Jbeta segments was used. The CDR3 region of rearranged TCR beta genes was amplified from genomic DNA with a multiplex PCR assay. On the Illumina HiSeq System, the amplified TCR beta libraries were sequenced as 87-base-pair reads. In the paper's pipeline: A later analysis tallied 75 million to 95 million unique TCR beta chains across the 666 repertoires, and around 9.9 million of those chains were shared by two or more donors. A nearest-neighbor algorithm error-corrected the raw reads and collapsed the reads into unique sequences, merging closely related sequences to remove PCR and sequencing errors. V, D and J gene segments were assigned by aligning CDR3 sequences to IMGT reference sequences. For a sequence to be retained, a match of at least six nucleotides to both a V gene segment and a J gene segment was required. A rearrangement was called productive if the CDR3 had no stop codons and remained in frame with V and J, and every other rearrangement was called non-productive. CDR3 was defined by IMGT convention, running from the second conserved V-encoded cysteine to the conserved J-encoded phenylalanine. In an earlier analysis of roughly 610 of the donors, sequences lacking an unambiguous match to a single V gene segment were excluded. In an earlier analysis of around 600 of the donors, V segments were called functional above 56.7% productive rearrangements and were called segregating when the between-donor standard deviation exceeded 5%. A statistical classification framework was built for diagnosing cytomegalovirus status from the catalog of TCR beta chain sequences. A later analysis assigned V and J genes by comparing TCR nucleotide sequences with IMGT/GENE-DB human TR gene sequences. In a later analysis, CDR3 sequences and most-parsimonious VDJ recombination scenarios were assigned using the TCRdist pipeline. A later analysis defined each TCR beta chain by its CDR3 amino acid sequence plus V-gene family, and excluded reads lacking a unique V-gene family. A later analysis removed 550 to 650 highly shared, low-generation-probability nucleotide sequences to deal with suspected cross-contamination and a sequencing artifact. A later analysis calculated a clonal expansion index for each public chain from normalized within-repertoire ranks of inferred template counts. Generation probabilities in a later analysis came from a VDJ recombination model fitted to out-of-frame rearrangements, and those results were checked against IGoR. Hypergeometric tests were used in a later analysis to score TCR-TCR, TCR-HLA and TCR-CMV co-occurrence, with a repertoire-size bias correction applied to the TCR pairs. A later analysis estimated false discovery rates by permuting HLA or CMV assignments 20 times. In a later analysis, co-occurring TCRs were grouped using DBSCAN, and TCRdist sequence similarity was added for clustering within HLA-allele-positive subsets. Repertoires with fewer than 30,000 or more than 120,000 public chains, plus five repertoires with anomalous nucleotide sharing, were excluded from co-occurrence clustering. Not all clones reach the TCRdb copy of this immuneACCESS table, which keeps in-frame sequences only. Checked studies attribute under half of the gap to unresolved V genes and leave the rest unexplained. The D gene and trimming were derived from the DNA, and the V and J assignments and clone size from that table. The sample profile shows roughly 110,000 clones; 77% of them were found once. Roughly 9.7% of the sample belongs to the ten largest clones.

The V and J ends are trimmed by 7 bases and 6 bases, leaving 18 bases between them. Including the terminal cysteine and phenylalanine, the CDR3 comprises 14 residues. Only the CDR3 region is kept as DNA, spanning 42 bases read in frame from base 1. The germline V gene specifies MGHDK as CDR1 and SYGVNS as CDR2. Sequenced input: PBMCs. This TCR was recovered from a man between 35 and 55 years old in good health and CMV-seropositive. The chain is assembled from TRBV25-1 and TRBJ1-2, with TRBD1 perhaps the D gene, on 6 matching bases. The CDR3 is CASNRPEQGDGYTF. The sequence in DNA is TGTGCCAGCAATCGACCCGAACAGGGAGATGGCTACACCTTC.